The 25 T cell receptor beta chains below come from one sample, sequenced in a study of cytomegalovirus exposure and HLA in healthy donors. The PCR used 60 Vbeta and 13 Jbeta primers. TCRdb's copy holds only in-frame clones and misses some; the assay was immunoSEQ multiplex PCR. The data contain roughly 170,000 clones, 70% to 85% of them singletons. The sequencing input was PBMCs. Receptor source: a girl aged 2 to 10 in good health and CMV-seropositive.

The chain links TRBV7-8 to TRBJ1-5; perhaps TRBD1 as D (5 bases). CDR1 is SGHVS, CDR2 FQNEAQ, per germline. The V end lost 4 bases, the J end lost 3 bases, and 19 bases lay between the germline ends. The CDR3 covers 17 residues. The CDR3 loop is CASSSRMGQSSNQPQHF. In DNA form, the CDR3 reads TGTGCCAGCAGCTCGCGTATGGGGCAGAGTTCCAATCAGCCCCAGCATTTT.

The chain couples TRBV30 to TRBJ2-7; D gene uncertain. The CDR3 loop spans 12 amino acids. CDR1 and CDR2 from the germline V gene are GTSNPN and SVGIG (reference sequence). V lost 2 bases, J lost 1 base, and 6 bases lay in between. The CDR3 sequence: CAWSPPSYEQYF. The CDR3 DNA reads TGTGCCTGGAGTCCCCCATCCTACGAGCAGTACTTC.

The chain combines TRBV7-6 with TRBJ2-1; possible D gene TRBD2, 6 bases. V lost 5 bases and J lost 9, with 11 bases in between. Per germline, CDR1 SGHVS and CDR2 FNYEAQ. This CDR3 is built from 12 residues. The CDR3, as DNA: TGTGCCAGCAGCCCCAGGCGGGGTGAGCAGTTCTTC. This codes for CASSPRRGEQFF.

This chain links TRBV6-1 with TRBJ1-2, with 11 bases lining up with TRBD1. J was trimmed by 8 bases and V by 4 bases; bases with no gene match: 9. This CDR3 has 15 residues. Germline lookup yields CDR1 MNHNS and CDR2 SASEGT. The chain's CDR3 is CASSVRTGGAGGYTF. CDR3 sequence (DNA): TGTGCCAGCAGTGTAAGGACAGGGGGCGCAGGGGGCTACACCTTC.

V usage is TRBV6-5 and J usage is TRBJ2-2; 7 bases fit TRBD1. CDR1 and CDR2 from the germline V gene are MNHEY and SVGAGI. V dropped 6 bases and J dropped 5; count of bases not matched to a gene: 3. CDR3 length: 13 amino acids. The CDR3 sequence: CASRPQGTGELFF. The CDR3 DNA is TGTGCCAGCAGGCCACAGGGGACCGGGGAGCTGTTTTTT.

For this clone: At the DNA level, this CDR3 is encoded by other sequences in the same sample as well. The V and J genes are TRBV6-1 and TRBJ1-5, with 11 bases matching TRBD1. CDR1 and CDR2 from the germline V gene are MNHNS and SASEGT. The CDR3 spans 14 residues. Germline trimming cut 4 bases from V and 5 bases from J; bases unmatched to any gene: 1. The CDR3 nucleotides are TGTGCCAGCAGTGGGACAGGGGGCGATCAGCCCCAGCATTTT. Translated, it gives CASSGTGGDQPQHF.

J is TRBJ2-3 and V is TRBV7-8; TRBD1 matches at 11 bases. The CDR3 extends over 15 amino acids. The germline gives CDR1 SGHVS, CDR2 FQNEAQ. Trimming took 1 base from V and 10 from J; bases not matched to a gene: 7. CDR3 coding DNA: TGTGCCAGCAGCTTAGGGACAGGGGGCGGGGTGGCGCAGTATTTT. The encoded protein is CASSLGTGGGVAQYF.

Written as DNA, the CDR3 is TGTGCCAGCAGAGTACAGGGGGCTGCACAGCCCCAGCATTTT. Its protein is CASRVQGAAQPQHF. V usage is TRBV5-6 and J usage is TRBJ1-5, with 9 bases fitting TRBD1. J lost 7 bases, V lost 5 bases, and 7 bases had no gene match. The germline gives CDR1 SGHDT, CDR2 YYEEEE. There are 14 residues in the CDR3.

The chain couples TRBV30 to TRBJ2-7; TRBD2 agrees at 7 bases. From germline, CDR1 is GTSNPN and CDR2 SVGIG (reference sequence). V shed 4 bases and J 0 bases; nucleotides not matched to a gene: 3. The CDR3 has 13 amino acids. For the CDR3, the DNA is TGTGCCTGGACTCGCGGGAGCTCCTACGAGCAGTACTTC. It translates to CAWTRGSSYEQYF.

In its sample, this clone was seen once. The chain is built from TRBV19 and TRBJ1-1, with D unclear. The CDR3 runs to 11 residues. The germline V gene has CDR1 LNHDA and CDR2 SQIVND (reference sequence). V was clipped by 0 bases and J by 8 bases, with 4 bases between them. CDR3 in amino acids: CASSIEIEAFF. The CDR3 nucleotides read TGTGCCAGTAGTATAGAAATAGAAGCTTTCTTT.

A single count supports this clone. This chain joins TRBV5-4 and TRBJ2-7, with a weak D call TRBD1 (5 bases). CDR1 is SGHNT and CDR2 is YYREEE in the germline V gene (reference sequence). The V and J ends lost 4 bases and 2 bases respectively, with 13 bases between them. There are 14 residues in the CDR3. The CDR3 loop is CASSARTTAYEQYF. CDR3 sequence (DNA): TGTGCCAGCAGCGCCCGGACAACCGCCTACGAGCAGTACTTC.

The V gene is TRBV5-5, the J gene TRBJ1-2; a possible D gene is TRBD1 (5 bases). V was cut by 2 bases and J by 0 bases, with 14 bases left in between. Germline-derived CDR1 and CDR2 are SGHKS and YYEKEE (reference sequence). There are 16 residues in the CDR3. CDR3 protein: CASSFVGAGANYGYTF. DNA of the CDR3: TGTGCCAGCAGCTTTGTAGGGGCAGGAGCTAACTATGGCTACACCTTC.

This clone was observed once. V and J are TRBV9 and TRBJ2-1; no firm D call. This CDR3 has 12 residues. Looked up from germline, CDR1 is SGDLS and CDR2 is YYNGEE. V lost 4 bases to trimming and J lost 9 bases, with 11 bases between them. For the CDR3, the DNA is TGTGCCAGCAGCTCACCCCCGGGTGAGCAGTTCTTC. Protein: CASSSPPGEQFF.

Here the CDR3 DNA reads TGTGCCACCAGGCGGGACAGGAGGAACACTGAAGCTTTCTTT. It is translated as CATRRDRRNTEAFF. The V and J genes are TRBV15 and TRBJ1-1; TRBD1 agrees at 8 bases. The germline CDR1 and CDR2 sequences are LNHNV and YYDKDF (reference sequence). The CDR3 is 14 residues long. With 6 bases clipped from V and 1 base from J, the junction kept 4 bases outside the gene matches.

The V gene is TRBV28, the J gene TRBJ1-5; weak D call: TRBD1 (5 bases). The CDR3 totals 13 residues. Deletions cut 6 bases from V and 0 bases from J, with 6 bases between. Germline-derived CDR1 and CDR2 are MDHEN and SYDVKM. Written as DNA, the CDR3 is TGTGCCAGCAGACAGGATAGCAATCAGCCCCAGCATTTT. This codes for CASRQDSNQPQHF.

The chain recombines TRBV11-3 with TRBJ2-5; the D gene is possibly TRBD2 (5 bases). Germline V gives CDR1 SGHNT, CDR2 YENEEA. Trimming left V 2 bases short and J 5 bases short, with 12 bases between. This CDR3 has 14 residues. The CDR3 region has the DNA TGTGCCAGCAGCTTAAAAAGTGGCGGGGAGACCCAGTACTTC. Translated: CASSLKSGGETQYF. Full variable domain (remainder filled in from reference TRBV11-3 and TRBJ2-5): EAGVVQSPRYKIIEKKQPVAFWCNPISGHNTLYWYLQNLGQGPELLIRYENEEAVDDSQLPKDRFSAERLKGVDSTLKIQPAELGDSAVYLCASSLKSGGETQYFGPGTRLLVL.

V gene TRBV6-6 combines with J gene TRBJ1-1; the D gene is possibly TRBD1 (6 bases). The CDR3 loop spans 15 amino acids. CDR1 is MNHNY, CDR2 SVGAGI, per germline (reference sequence). V was shortened by 4 bases and J by 2 bases, with 14 bases between the two germline ends. The CDR3 reads CASSFEWGGNTEAFF. CDR3 in DNA: TGTGCCAGCAGTTTCGAATGGGGGGGCAACACTGAAGCTTTCTTT.

This clone was picked up one time. The J gene is TRBJ1-2, the V gene TRBV6-5; tentative D call: TRBD1 (6 bases). This CDR3 is 14 amino acids long. Germline CDR1 is MNHEY and CDR2 is SVGAGI. V was pared by 2 bases and J by 5 bases, with 12 bases between. As DNA, the CDR3 is TGTGCCAGCAGTTACAAGAGGACAGTTTATGGCTACACCTTC. This sequence encodes CASSYKRTVYGYTF.

The chain joins TRBV2 to TRBJ2-2; the match to TRBD2 covers 12 bases. V lost 6 bases to trimming and J lost 4 bases; unmatched junction nucleotides: 9. CDR1 and CDR2 from the germline V gene are SNHLY and FYNNEI. This CDR3 region has 17 residues. The CDR3 nucleotides read TGTGCCAGCAGATCTAGCGGGGGGGAGGCGACCACCGGGGAGCTGTTTTTT. This codes for CASRSSGGEATTGELFF.

This clone has a handful of counts. For the CDR3, the DNA is TGTGCCAGCAGCCATCCCGGGTTATCCTATGGCTACACCTTC. The encoded protein is CASSHPGLSYGYTF. This rearrangement joins TRBV6-6 to TRBJ1-2; D is uncertain. The germline gives CDR1 MNHNY, CDR2 SVGAGI (reference sequence). The V and J ends lost 6 bases and 4 bases respectively, with 15 bases between them. The CDR3 is 14 residues long.

This chain connects TRBV6-5 to TRBJ2-7; D ambiguous. CDR1 is MNHEY and CDR2 is SVGAGI in the germline V gene. Trimming cost V 6 bases and J 4 bases, with 7 bases left between them. The CDR3 is made up of 11 amino acids. This chain's CDR3 is CASRPRYEQYF. CDR3 DNA: TGTGCCAGCAGGCCTCGGTACGAGCAGTACTTC.

The chain carries TRBV14 and TRBJ1-3; no reliable D call. Trimming left V 1 base short and J 8 bases short, with 15 bases between. The CDR3 sequence is 15 residues long. Germline values: CDR1 SGHDN, CDR2 FVKESK. CDR3 DNA sequence: TGTGCCAGCAGCCAAGCTCTGATTAACCCGGACACCATATATTTT. Encoded protein: CASSQALINPDTIYF.

This clone was seen a single time. The V gene is TRBV12-5, the J gene TRBJ1-2; D possibly corresponds to TRBD1 (5 bases). V lost 5 bases and J 4 bases, leaving 29 bases between the germline ends. Germline loops: CDR1 LGHNT, CDR2 FRNRAP. This CDR3 contains 19 residues. The CDR3 sequence: CASGQTPGRKTIGGYGYTF. CDR3 DNA: TGTGCTAGTGGTCAAACCCCCGGACGCAAAACCATCGGGGGCTATGGCTACACCTTC.

This clone has only a few counts. This sequence joins TRBV2 and TRBJ1-2, with 7 bases matching TRBD1. The CDR3 consists of 14 residues. Germline lookup yields CDR1 SNHLY and CDR2 FYNNEI. Trimming removed 3 bases from V and 2 bases from J; junction bases left unmatched: 3. The CDR3 sequence: CASSDDRVNYGYTF. The CDR3 DNA reads TGTGCCAGCAGTGATGACAGGGTAAACTATGGCTACACCTTC.

The V call is TRBV19, the J call TRBJ1-2; 7 nucleotides line up with TRBD1. Germline-derived CDR1 and CDR2 are LNHDA and SQIVND (reference sequence). This CDR3 has 14 residues. Trimming at V came to 3 bases and at J to 2 bases, leaving 3 bases not matched to a gene. The CDR3 coding sequence is TGTGCCAGTAGTATGGGACAGAGAAACTATGGCTACACCTTC. Protein sequence: CASSMGQRNYGYTF.